The subject of this entry is one T cell receptor beta chain. Antigen specificity is unknown. Generation of cDNA took place in eight separate reactions per sample. Amplification of TCRalpha and TCRbeta cDNA involved two nested PCRs that ran for around 16 and 10 cycles. TCRdb re-called the 5' RACE reads, yielding one record per CDR3 amino acid sequence without DNA. The sample table includes 140,000 to 150,000 distinct CDR3 sequences. These data come from a study of monozygotic twins with inflammatory bowel disease. From germline, CDR1 is DFQATT and CDR2 SNEGSKA (reference sequence). The CDR3 runs 15 residues. Whole-study findings and limits: Healthy co-twins, by inverse Simpson, had higher TCRbeta diversity than their siblings with IBD. Repertoire similarity matched across concordant and discordant twins, perhaps owing to limited power.

The source material was blood. The rearrangement uses TRBV20-1 and TRBJ1-2; lacking DNA, the TRBD1 call made by TCRdb goes unchecked. The origin of this receptor is a human donor with ulcerative colitis or Crohn's disease, or a healthy co-twin of an affected twin (not recorded which). Here the CDR3 reads CSARPPQGPNYGYTF.